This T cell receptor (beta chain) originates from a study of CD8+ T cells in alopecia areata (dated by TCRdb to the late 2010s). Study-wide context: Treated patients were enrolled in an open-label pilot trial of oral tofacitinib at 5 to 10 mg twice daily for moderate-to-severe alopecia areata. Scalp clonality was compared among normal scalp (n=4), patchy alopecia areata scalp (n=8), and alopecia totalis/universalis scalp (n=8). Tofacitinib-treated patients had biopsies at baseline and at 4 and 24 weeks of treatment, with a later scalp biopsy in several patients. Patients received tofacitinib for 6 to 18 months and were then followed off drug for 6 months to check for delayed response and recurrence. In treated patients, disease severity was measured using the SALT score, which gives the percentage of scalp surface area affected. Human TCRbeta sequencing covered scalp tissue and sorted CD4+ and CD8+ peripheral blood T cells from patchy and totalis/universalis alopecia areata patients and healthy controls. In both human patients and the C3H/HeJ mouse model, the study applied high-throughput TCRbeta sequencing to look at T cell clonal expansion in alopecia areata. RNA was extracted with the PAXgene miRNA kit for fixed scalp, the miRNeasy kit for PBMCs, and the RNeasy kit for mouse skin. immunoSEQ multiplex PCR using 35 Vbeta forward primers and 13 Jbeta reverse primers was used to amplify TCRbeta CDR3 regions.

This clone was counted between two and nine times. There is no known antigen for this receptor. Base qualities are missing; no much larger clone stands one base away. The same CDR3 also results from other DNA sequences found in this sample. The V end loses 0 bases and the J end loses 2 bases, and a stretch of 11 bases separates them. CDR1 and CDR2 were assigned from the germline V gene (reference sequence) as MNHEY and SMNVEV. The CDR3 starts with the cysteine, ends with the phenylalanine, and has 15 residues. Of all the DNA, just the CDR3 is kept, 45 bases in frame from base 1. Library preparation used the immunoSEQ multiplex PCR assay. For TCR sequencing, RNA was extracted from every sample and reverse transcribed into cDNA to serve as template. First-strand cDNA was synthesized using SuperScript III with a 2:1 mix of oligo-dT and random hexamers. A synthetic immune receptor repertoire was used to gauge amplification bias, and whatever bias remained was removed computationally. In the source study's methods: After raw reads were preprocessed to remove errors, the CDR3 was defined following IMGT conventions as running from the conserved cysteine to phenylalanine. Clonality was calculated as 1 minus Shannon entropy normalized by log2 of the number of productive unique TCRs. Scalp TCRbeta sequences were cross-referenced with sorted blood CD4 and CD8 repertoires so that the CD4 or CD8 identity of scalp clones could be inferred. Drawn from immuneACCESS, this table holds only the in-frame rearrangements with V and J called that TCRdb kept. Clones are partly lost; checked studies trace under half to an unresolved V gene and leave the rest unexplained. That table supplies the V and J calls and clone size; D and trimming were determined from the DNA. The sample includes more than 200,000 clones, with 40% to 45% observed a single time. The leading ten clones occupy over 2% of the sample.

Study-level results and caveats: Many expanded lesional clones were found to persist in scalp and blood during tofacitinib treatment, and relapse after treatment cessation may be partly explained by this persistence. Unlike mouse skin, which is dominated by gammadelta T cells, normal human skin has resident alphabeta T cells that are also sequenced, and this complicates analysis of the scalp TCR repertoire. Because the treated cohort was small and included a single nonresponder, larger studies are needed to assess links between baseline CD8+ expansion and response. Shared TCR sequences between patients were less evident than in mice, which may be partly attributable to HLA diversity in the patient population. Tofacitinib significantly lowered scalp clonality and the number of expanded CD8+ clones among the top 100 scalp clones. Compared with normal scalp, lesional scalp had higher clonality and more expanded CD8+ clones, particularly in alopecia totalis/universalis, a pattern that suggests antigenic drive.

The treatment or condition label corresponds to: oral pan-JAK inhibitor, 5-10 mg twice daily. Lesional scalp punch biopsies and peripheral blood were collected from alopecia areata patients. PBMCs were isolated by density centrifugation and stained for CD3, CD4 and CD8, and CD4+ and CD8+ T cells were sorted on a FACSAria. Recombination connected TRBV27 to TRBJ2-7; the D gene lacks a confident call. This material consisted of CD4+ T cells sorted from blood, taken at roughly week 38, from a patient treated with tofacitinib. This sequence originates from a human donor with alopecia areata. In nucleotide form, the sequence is TGTGCCAGCAGTTTATCCCCCCGACTTGCCTACGAGCAGTACTTC. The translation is CASSLSPRLAYEQYF.